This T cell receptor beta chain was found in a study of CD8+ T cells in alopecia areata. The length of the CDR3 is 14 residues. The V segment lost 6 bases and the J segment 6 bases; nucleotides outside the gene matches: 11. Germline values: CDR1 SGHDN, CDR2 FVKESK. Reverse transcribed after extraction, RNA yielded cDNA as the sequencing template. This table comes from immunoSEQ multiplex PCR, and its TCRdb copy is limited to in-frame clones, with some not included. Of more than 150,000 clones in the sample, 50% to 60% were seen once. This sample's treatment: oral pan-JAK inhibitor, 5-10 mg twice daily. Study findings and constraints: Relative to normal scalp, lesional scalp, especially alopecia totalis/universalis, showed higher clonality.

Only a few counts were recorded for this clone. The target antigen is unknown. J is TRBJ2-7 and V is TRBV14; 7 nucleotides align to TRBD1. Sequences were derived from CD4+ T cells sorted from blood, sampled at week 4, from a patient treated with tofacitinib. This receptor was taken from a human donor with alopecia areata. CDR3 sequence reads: CASRPTGQAGEQYF. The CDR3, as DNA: TGTGCCAGCAGACCCACCGGACAGGCGGGCGAGCAGTACTTC.